These 14 T cell receptor beta chains share one sample of origin, sequenced in a study of T cells after yellow fever vaccination. MiXCR, run by TCRdb on the 5' RACE reads, gives a single entry per CDR3 protein. This sample has hundreds of thousands of distinct CDR3 sequences, with about 19% found just once. The starting material was PBMCs, obtained before the yellow fever booster vaccination. The receptors derive from a man younger than 35 who received the YFV17D yellow fever vaccine.

The sample holds a few counts of this clonotype. The V call is TRBV10-3, the J call TRBJ2-2; 8 nucleotides align to TRBD1. This CDR3 region has 14 residues. Germline V gene sequence: CDR1 ENHRY, CDR2 SYGVKD. V shed 11 bases, J shed 7 bases, and the junction held 12 bases outside the gene matches. Written as DNA, the CDR3 is TGTGCCTCGGGGGCAGGGGGCCAAGTCGGGGAGCTGTTTTTT. Amino acid sequence: CASGAGGQVGELFF.

The chain couples TRBV20-1 to TRBJ1-2; TRBD1 aligns across 8 bases. Germline assignment: CDR1 DFQATT and CDR2 SNEGSKA (reference sequence). The V gene end was trimmed by 6 bases and the J gene end by 7 bases; junction bases not matched to a gene: 7. There are 12 residues in the CDR3. CDR3 protein: CSATNRGGGYTF. CDR3 coding DNA: TGCAGTGCGACTAACAGGGGGGGTGGCTACACCTTC.

The chain recombines TRBV7-2 with TRBJ1-4, with 8 bases identical to TRBD1. The junction had 2 bases not matched to a gene; V was cut back by 2 bases and J by 6 bases. From germline, CDR1 is SGHTA and CDR2 FQGNSA. The CDR3 has 14 residues. CDR3: CASSLLTGDEKLFF. For the CDR3, the DNA is TGTGCCAGCAGCTTACTGACAGGGGATGAAAAACTGTTTTTT.

The chain combines TRBV7-6 with TRBJ2-3, with TRBD1 identical over 12 bases. Losses at the gene ends were 7 bases for V and 4 bases for J; bases not matched to a gene: 12. Germline assignment: CDR1 SGHVS and CDR2 FNYEAQ. The CDR3 sequence is 17 residues long. CDR3 DNA: TGTGCCAGCACCCAGGACCGGGACAGGGGGCTCGCAGATACGCAGTATTTT. Translation: CASTQDRDRGLADTQYF.

The chain's CDR3 is CAISERLAGDSSYNEQFF. The CDR3 nucleotides are TGTGCCATCAGTGAAAGACTAGCGGGGGATAGCTCCTACAATGAGCAGTTCTTC. The V gene is TRBV10-3, the J gene TRBJ2-1; 12 nucleotides match TRBD2. Per germline, CDR1 ENHRY and CDR2 SYGVKD. The CDR3 contains 18 residues. Trimming cost V 3 bases and J 0 bases; bases outside gene matches: 6.

The chain joins TRBV7-9 to TRBJ2-3; D might be TRBD1 or TRBD2, each matching 5 bases. The CDR3 consists of 15 residues. With 1 base removed from V and 6 bases from J, the gap between germline ends came to 14 bases. Germline-derived CDR1 and CDR2 are SEHNR and FQNEAQ (reference sequence). Here the CDR3 reads CASSLVRGAPDTQYF. CDR3 coding DNA: TGTGCCAGCAGCTTAGTGAGAGGGGCCCCCGATACGCAGTATTTT.

A few counts support this clonotype. The chain uses TRBV7-3 and TRBJ2-3, with TRBD2 as a possible D gene (6 bases). Germline CDR1 SGHTA, CDR2 FQGTGA. The length of the CDR3 is 15 residues. The V end lost 4 bases, the J end lost 0 bases, and 11 bases lay between the germline ends. In nucleotides, the CDR3 is TGTGCCAGCAGCTCCGGGGCGGGGAGCACAGATACGCAGTATTTT. It yields the protein CASSSGAGSTDTQYF. Using reference TRBV7-3 and TRBJ2-3 for the parts outside the CDR3, the full variable domain is GAGVSQTPSNKVTEKGKYVELRCDPISGHTALYWYRQSLGQGPEFLIYFQGTGAADDSGLPNDRFFAVRPEGSVSTLKIQRTERGDSAVYLCASSSGAGSTDTQYFGPGTRLTVL.

The chain couples TRBV6-5 to TRBJ1-1, with unresolved D. The ends were cut back, 0 bases at V and 7 bases at J, with 9 bases in the middle. Germline V gene data show CDR1 as MNHEY and CDR2 as SVGAGI. This CDR3 is 13 amino acids long. The CDR3 loop reads CASSYSSGVEAFF. For the CDR3, the DNA is TGTGCCAGCAGTTACTCTAGTGGGGTTGAAGCTTTCTTT.

The rearrangement uses TRBV18 and TRBJ2-3; D unclear. The CDR3 has 11 amino acids. Germline V CDR1 and CDR2: KGHSH, LQKENI. Trimming removed 4 bases at V and 5 bases at J, with 4 bases between. The CDR3 protein is CASSQEDTQYF. CDR3 in DNA: TGTGCCAGCTCACAGGAAGATACGCAGTATTTT.

This clonotype has more than one count but fewer than ten. V gene TRBV20-1 combines with J gene TRBJ2-5; D is possibly TRBD1 or TRBD2 (5 bases each). The CDR3 extends over 13 amino acids. Trimming removed 5 bases at V and 0 bases at J, with 10 bases between. Germline loops: CDR1 DFQATT, CDR2 SNEGSKA (reference sequence). The CDR3 nucleotides read TGCAGTGCTGGGACGGAGGACCAAGAGACCCAGTACTTC. It codes for CSAGTEDQETQYF.

V and J are TRBV4-2 and TRBJ1-2, with D perhaps TRBD1 (5 bases). The V gene lost 1 base and the J gene lost 2 bases, with 14 bases spanning the gap. The length of the CDR3 is 16 residues. The germline gives CDR1 LGHNA, CDR2 YNFKEQ. CDR3 in amino acids: CASSQAGTGRNYGYTF. The CDR3 DNA follows: TGTGCCAGCAGCCAAGCCGGGACCGGAAGGAACTATGGCTACACCTTC.

The V call is TRBV5-1, the J call TRBJ2-3, with TRBD2 matching 7 bases. The V and J ends lost 7 bases and 0 bases, in that order; junction bases with no gene match: 8. Germline V CDR1 and CDR2: SGHRS, YFSETQ. This CDR3 is 15 amino acids long. The CDR3 is CASAKRDGSTDTQYF. The CDR3, as DNA: TGCGCCAGCGCAAAGCGGGACGGCAGCACAGATACGCAGTATTTT.

This clonotype turned up a few times. The chain recombines TRBV12-3 or TRBV12-4 with TRBJ2-5; D possibly corresponds to TRBD2 (6 bases). Trimming cost V 3 bases and J 2 bases, with 10 bases left between them. The CDR3 sequence is 14 residues long. This CDR3 reads CASSFNSGQETQYF. CDR3 nucleotide sequence: TGTGCCAGCAGTTTCAATAGCGGACAAGAGACCCAGTACTTC.

J is TRBJ2-3 and V is TRBV5-1; 7 positions match TRBD2. CDR3 length: 14 amino acids. J was trimmed by 5 bases and V by 0 bases; bases with no gene match: 3. Germline V CDR1 and CDR2: SGHRS, YFSETQ. CDR3 sequence reads: CASSLGREGDTQYF. CDR3 DNA: TGCGCCAGCAGCTTGGGGAGGGAGGGAGATACGCAGTATTTT.